This T cell receptor beta chain derives from a study of OX40 agonist ivuxolimab in advanced cancers. General study points: There was clonal expansion of CD4+ and CD8+ blood T cells by week 6 at 0.1 to 3.0 mg/kg.

Worth noting for this clone: Its antigen remains unidentified.

Produced via immunoSEQ multiplex PCR; TCRdb's table is partial and in-frame only. The sample shows more than 35,000 clones, roughly 80% of them seen only once. The junction had 5 bases not matched to a gene; V was cut back by 5 bases and J by 4 bases. Germline V gene data show CDR1 as MNHEY and CDR2 as SMNVEV (reference sequence). This CDR3 region has 16 residues. The rearrangement uses TRBV27 and TRBJ2-7, with TRBD2 matching 16 bases. The material sequenced was CD4+ or CD8+ T cells sorted from blood, taken in a trial of the OX40 agonist ivuxolimab. This TCR came from an adult with an advanced solid tumor such as melanoma, head and neck, liver or kidney cancer. The chain's CDR3 is CASSPGLAGGRYEQYF. For the CDR3, the DNA is TGTGCCAGCAGTCCGGGACTAGCGGGAGGGCGTTACGAGCAGTACTTC.